This T cell receptor beta chain was recovered during a study of OX40 agonist ivuxolimab in advanced cancers. If patients had autoimmune disease history or systemic immunosuppression, they were excluded. Data came from immunoSEQ multiplex PCR; TCRdb stores just in-frame clones and leaves some out. The sample has 65,000 to 75,000 clones, around 88% seen once. This CDR3 spans 15 amino acids. Germline V gene lookup returns CDR1 GTSNPN and CDR2 SVGIG (reference sequence). The V end was cut by 4 bases, the J end by 5 bases, with 18 bases between. The receptor was isolated from an adult with an advanced solid tumor such as melanoma, head and neck, liver or kidney cancer. The rearrangement uses TRBV30 and TRBJ2-1; either TRBD1 or TRBD2 may supply D (6 bases each). The specimen comprised CD4+ or CD8+ T cells sorted from blood, sampled in a trial of the OX40 agonist ivuxolimab. CDR3 sequence: CAWNLGGLPNNEQFF. In DNA, the CDR3 is TGTGCCTGGAACCTAGGGGGACTGCCGAACAATGAGCAGTTCTTC.